A selection of T cell receptor beta chains follows, all from one sample in a study of blood T cell repertoires in COVID-19. Profiling relied on immunoSEQ multiplex PCR, and the TCRdb table lists in-frame clones only, not all of them. The sample has under 250,000 clones; around nine tenths are singletons. Sequences were obtained from peripheral blood. These receptors all come from a woman in her sixties who had recovered from COVID-19. The CDR3 runs from the conserved cysteine through the conserved F or W. D genes are given only for firm matches. Not all rows give a size; the values are once, few, many and, for expanded clones, a class.

>TRBV3-1/TRBV3-2|-|-|TRBJ1-2
TGTGCCAGCGGATCCGAGGGAACACGCGGCTACACCTTC
CASGSEGTRGYTF
>TRBV3-1/TRBV3-2|TRBD1|-|TRBJ2-5
TGTGCCAGCAGCCATTTGAATCGGGGCGAGACAGGGATTCAAGAGACCCAGTACTTC
CASSHLNRGETGIQETQYF
>TRBV6-6|-|-|TRBJ1-3
TGTGCCAGCGTTCATTCTGGAAACACCATATATTTT
CASVHSGNTIYF
>TRBV24-1|TRBD1|-|TRBJ2-3
TGTGCCACCAGTGAGCTCGGGACAGATGGCGCGCAGTATTTT
CATSELGTDGAQYF
>TRBV10-3|-|-|TRBJ1-4
TGTGCCATTGGGGACAAGACTCATAGACTGTTTTTT
CAIGDKTHRLFF
>TRBV5-4|-|-|TRBJ2-2
TGTGCCAGCAGCTTGGACGGAGCCGGGGAGCTGTTTTTT
CASSLDGAGELFF
>TRBV19|-|few|TRBJ1-3
TGTGCCAGTAGTATACCCCGCGCCCGTGAGCCTGGAAACACCATATATTTT
CASSIPRAREPGNTIYF
>TRBV18|TRBD1|-|TRBJ2-1
TGTGCCAGCTCACCAAACCCCACAGGGGGTTTCATGGTGAGTGAGCAGTTCTTC
CASSPNPTGGFMVSEQFF
>TRBV25-1|-|-|TRBJ2-1
TGTGCCAGCAGTGGGCAGGGTAGGGGTGCTGAGCAGTTCTTC
CASSGQGRGAEQFF
>TRBV5-6|-|-|TRBJ2-1
TGTGCCAGCAGCTTGCCAGGTAATGAGCAGTTCTTC
CASSLPGNEQFF
>TRBV4-1|TRBD1|once|TRBJ2-5
TGCGCCAGCAGCCAAAACAAGCGGACAGGGAAAGAGACCCAGTACTTC
CASSQNKRTGKETQYF
>TRBV3-1/TRBV3-2|TRBD1|-|TRBJ1-2
TGTGCCAGCAGCCAAGGATGGGACAGGGGAAGGGAAGGCTACACCTTC
CASSQGWDRGREGYTF
>TRBV7-9|TRBD2|-|TRBJ2-2
TGTGCCAGCAGCCCTATGGTGGGGAGGGCCGGGGAGCTGTTTTTT
CASSPMVGRAGELFF
>TRBV28|-|-|TRBJ1-1
TGTGCCAGCAGCACCCCTTCCCCGGTACAGGGAGGGGCTGAAGCTTTCTTT
CASSTPSPVQGGAEAFF
>TRBV5-4|TRBD1|once|TRBJ2-5
TGTGCCAGCAGCCACAACAGGGGGCGCGGGGAGACCCAGTACTTC
CASSHNRGRGETQYF
>TRBV29-1|TRBD2|-|TRBJ2-7
TGCAGCGTTGGCCCTTCAAGGCGGGGGACCTACGAGCAGTACTTC
CSVGPSRRGTYEQYF
>TRBV4-1|-|-|TRBJ2-7
TGCGCCAGCAGCCTGGCCCCAGGGTACTACGAGCAGTACTTC
CASSLAPGYYEQYF
>TRBV3-1/TRBV3-2|TRBD2|-|TRBJ2-3
TGTGCCAGCAGCCAAGTTTTCGGGGGGGGCAAACGAGATACGCAGTATTTT
CASSQVFGGGKRDTQYF
>TRBV9|-|-|TRBJ1-2
TGTGCCAGCAGCTCATCCGGTGGGACTCACAAACGGAGTGGCTACACCTTC
CASSSSGGTHKRSGYTF
>TRBV7-9|TRBD2|-|TRBJ2-1
TGTGCCAGCACCCGGACTAGGCCCTACAATGAGCAGTTCTTC
CASTRTRPYNEQFF
>TRBV4-2|TRBD2|-|TRBJ2-2
TGTGCCAGCAGCCAAGATCCTCTAGCGGGGGGGCACGGGGAGCTGTTTTTT
CASSQDPLAGGHGELFF
>TRBV15|-|-|TRBJ2-7
TGTGCCACCAGCAGAGATTTTAACGAGCAGTACTTC
CATSRDFNEQYF
>TRBV7-2|-|-|TRBJ1-1
TGTGCCAGCAGCTTAGTCGGGGTTGGCACTGAAGCTTTCTTT
CASSLVGVGTEAFF
>TRBV29-1|TRBD1|few|TRBJ2-5
TGCAGCGTGGGGGGGGACAGGGAGGAGACCCAGTACTTC
CSVGGDREETQYF
>TRBV2|-|-|TRBJ1-4
TGTGCCAGCAGGAGAGGGGGTTCAACTAATGAAAAACTGTTTTTT
CASRRGGSTNEKLFF
>TRBV7-2|-|once|TRBJ2-7
TGTGCCAGCAGCTTAGCGCGGGGTGCGCAGCACTTC
CASSLARGAQHF
>TRBV3-1/TRBV3-2|TRBD1|-|TRBJ2-5
TGTGCCAGCAGCCTACATACAGGGGGTGAGACCCAGTACTTC
CASSLHTGGETQYF
>TRBV5-4|TRBD1|-|TRBJ1-3
TGTGCCAGCAGCTCTCAGACAGGGGCAGGAAACACCATATATTTT
CASSSQTGAGNTIYF
>TRBV7-8|-|-|TRBJ1-4
TGTGCCAGCAGTTGGACAGTCTATAATGAAAAACTGTTTTTT
CASSWTVYNEKLFF
>TRBV3-1/TRBV3-2|-|-|TRBJ2-2
TGTGCCAGCAGCATCTACACCGGGGAGCTGTTTTTT
CASSIYTGELFF
>TRBV27|TRBD1|-|TRBJ2-5
TGTGCCAGCAGTTTCTCCCAGACAGGGTGGGCTAAAGAGACCCAGTACTTC
CASSFSQTGWAKETQYF
>TRBV3-1/TRBV3-2|TRBD1|-|TRBJ1-6
TGTGCCAGCAGCCAGCCGGCGACAGGGGTTGCCTCACCCCTCCACTTT
CASSQPATGVASPLHF
>TRBV15|TRBD1|-|TRBJ1-1
TGTGCCACCGAAGCCTCAGGGGGCTTTGCTGAAGCTTTCTTT
CATEASGGFAEAFF
>TRBV18|TRBD1|-|TRBJ1-1
TGTGCCAGCTCACCACGTATCTTGTCAGGGGGAGAAGACACTGAAGCTTTCTTT
CASSPRILSGGEDTEAFF
>TRBV19|-|few|TRBJ1-5
TGTGCCAGTAGTATCGGGAATCAGCCCCAGCATTTT
CASSIGNQPQHF
>TRBV2|-|-|TRBJ1-1
TGTGCCAGCAGTGACAGGGAGGGCACTGAAGCTTTCTTT
CASSDREGTEAFF
>TRBV24-1|-|-|TRBJ1-2
TGTGCCACCAGTGATTTGGAGGGCCACTATGGCTACACCTTC
CATSDLEGHYGYTF
>TRBV7-9|TRBD1|-|TRBJ1-6
TGTGCCAGCAGCCCACTGGGACAGTCGAGTTCACCCCTCCACTTT
CASSPLGQSSSPLHF
>TRBV10-3|-|-|TRBJ1-2
TGTGCCATCACCCAGGACAGTTCCTATGGCTACACCTTC
CAITQDSSYGYTF
>TRBV19|TRBD1|-|TRBJ1-2
TGTGCCAGTAGTAGGGACAGGTCCTATGGCTACACCTTC
CASSRDRSYGYTF
>TRBV28|TRBD1|-|TRBJ2-5
TGTGCCAGCCAGGGGACAGTCCAGACCCAGTACTTC
CASQGTVQTQYF
>TRBV7-2|-|once|TRBJ2-7
TGTGCCAGCAGCTCCACAGGGAGCTCCTACGAGCAGTACTTC
CASSSTGSSYEQYF
>TRBV27|TRBD1|-|TRBJ1-6
TGTGCCAGCAGTTTAGGGACAGGGTGGTCCTATAATTCACCCCTCCACTTT
CASSLGTGWSYNSPLHF
>TRBV6-6|-|-|TRBJ1-6
TGTGCCAGCAGTTACTCCCCTGACATCTGGTCACCCCTCCACTTT
CASSYSPDIWSPLHF
>TRBV27|TRBD1|-|TRBJ1-2
TGTGCCAGCAGTCCTGCTCCGGACAGGGTGTATGGCTACACCTTC
CASSPAPDRVYGYTF
>TRBV5-6|-|-|TRBJ1-2
TGTGCCAGCAGCCTAGGGGATGGCTATGGCTACACCTTC
CASSLGDGYGYTF
>TRBV5-1|-|-|TRBJ2-1
TGCGCCAGCTCCTCCCCAGGCATTTACAATGAGCAGTTCTTC
CASSSPGIYNEQFF
>TRBV6-2/TRBV6-3|TRBD1|-|TRBJ1-3
TGTGCCAGCAGTTACGGAGACAGGGGTTCTGGAAACACCATATATTTT
CASSYGDRGSGNTIYF
>TRBV7-2|TRBD1|-|TRBJ1-6
TGTGCCAGCAGCCGTTTCTGGCCCGACAGGGATTATTCACCCCTCCACTTT
CASSRFWPDRDYSPLHF
>TRBV24-1|-|-|TRBJ2-7
TGTGCCACCAGTGATCCACTAGCCCTGGAGCAGTACTTC
CATSDPLALEQYF
>TRBV5-4|TRBD2|-|TRBJ2-1
TGTGCCAGCAGCTTGGGGGATAGCGGGGAGTACAATGAGCAGTTCTTC
CASSLGDSGEYNEQFF
>TRBV4-1|-|once|TRBJ1-3
TGCGCCAGCAGCCAAGATTGGGCTTCGGTCCGAAACACCATATATTTT
CASSQDWASVRNTIYF
>TRBV7-9|-|once|TRBJ2-7
TGTGCCAGCTCACGGTCCGCTAACTACGAGCAGTACTTC
CASSRSANYEQYF